Shown below are 32 T cell receptor beta chains from a single sample sequenced in a study of T cell responses to AZD1222 COVID-19 vaccine. Measured with immunoSEQ multiplex PCR; TCRdb has only the in-frame clones, and not every one. There are about 180,000 clones in the sample; around 88% occur only once, and roughly 0.5% lies in the top ten. The material sequenced was peripheral blood, taken on day 0 of AZD1222 vaccination. The receptors come from an adult in good health.

The chain uses TRBV27 and TRBJ2-7; D perhaps matches TRBD1 (5 bases). Trimming removed 4 bases at V and 13 bases at J, with 26 bases between. The CDR3 is 15 residues long. CDR1 is MNHEY, CDR2 SMNVEV, per germline (reference sequence). The CDR3 coding sequence is TGTGCCAGCAGTTCATACGCCGCTCAGGGCCTACGAGCCTACTTC. It translates to CASSSYAAQGLRAYF.

The rearrangement joins TRBV21-1 to TRBJ1-2; no DNA check was done on the table's D call, TRBD1. TRBV21-1 is a pseudogene segment. The CDR3 covers 11 residues. The CDR3 DNA sequence: TGTGCCAGACCCGGGACATATGGCTACACCTTC. Translated: CARPGTYGYTF.

The chain carries TRBV3-1 (or the pseudogene TRBV3-2) and TRBJ2-7, with D perhaps TRBD1 (6 bases). V was pared by 4 bases and J by 0 bases, with 16 bases between. This CDR3 has 16 amino acids. Germline V gene data show CDR1 as LGHDT and CDR2 as YNNKEL (reference sequence). The CDR3 DNA follows: TGTGCCAGCAGCCCTACAACAGGGTTGAGCTCCTACGAGCAGTACTTC. This codes for CASSPTTGLSSYEQYF.

The chain joins TRBV28 to TRBJ1-5; D is unresolved. CDR3 length equals 14 residues. The V gene lost 3 bases and the J gene lost 0 bases, with 6 bases spanning the gap. Germline loops: CDR1 MDHEN, CDR2 SYDVKM. The CDR3 sequence: CASSLSNSNQPQHF. The CDR3 DNA sequence: TGTGCCAGCAGTTTGAGTAATAGCAATCAGCCCCAGCATTTT.

In this sample, this clone turned up once. The chain carries TRBV30 and TRBJ1-2; a weak D match, TRBD1 (5 bases). The germline V and J ends were trimmed by 4 bases and 7 bases, with 22 bases remaining between them. This CDR3 region has 15 residues. The V gene's germline CDR1 is GTSNPN and CDR2 SVGIG (reference sequence). DNA for the CDR3: TGTGCCTGGATGATAACGGGACGACCCCTGGGTGGCTACACCTTC. It yields the protein CAWMITGRPLGGYTF.

This clone was recorded once. This rearrangement joins TRBV20-1 to TRBJ2-5; D unresolved. V was clipped by 7 bases and J by 1 base, with 7 bases between them. This CDR3 spans 11 amino acids. CDR1 DFQATT and CDR2 SNEGSKA come from the germline V gene (reference sequence). The CDR3: CSGPIQETQYF. The CDR3 DNA sequence: TGCAGTGGACCCATCCAAGAGACCCAGTACTTC.

This chain links TRBV6-5 with TRBJ1-1, with a tentative D call TRBD1 (6 bases). V shed 7 bases and J shed 5 bases, with 17 bases lying between them. CDR3 length: 14 residues. Germline loops: CDR1 MNHEY, CDR2 SVGAGI. The CDR3 DNA sequence: TGTGCCAGCATTCAACAGGGCTCAGGGACTGAAGCTTTCTTT. Protein: CASIQQGSGTEAFF.

The rearrangement uses TRBV7-9 and TRBJ2-5; 11 nucleotides align to TRBD1. CDR1 is SEHNR, CDR2 FQNEAQ, per germline (reference sequence). Trimming removed 3 bases from V and 4 bases from J; junction bases left unmatched: 4. The CDR3 has 15 residues. CDR3 residues: CASSFRTGGGETQYF. CDR3 in DNA: TGTGCCAGCAGCTTCCGGACAGGGGGCGGAGAGACCCAGTACTTC.

There are a few counts of this clone. V gene TRBV7-3 combines with J gene TRBJ2-5; 13 bases map to TRBD2. The germline CDR1 and CDR2 sequences are SGHTA and FQGTGA. Trimming took 4 bases from V and 3 from J; bases not matched to a gene: 2. The CDR3 totals 15 residues. The CDR3: CASSWGTSGKETQYF. CDR3 coding DNA: TGTGCCAGCAGCTGGGGGACTAGCGGGAAAGAGACCCAGTACTTC.

This chain links TRBV30 with TRBJ2-1, with TRBD2 matching 13 bases. The CDR3 runs to 13 residues. J lost 8 bases, V lost 7 bases, and 5 bases had no gene match. From germline, CDR1 is GTSNPN and CDR2 SVGIG (reference sequence). CDR3 DNA sequence: TGTGCCTCCACTAGCGGGGGGGTGTATGAGCAGTTCTTC. Protein sequence: CASTSGGVYEQFF.

The chain couples TRBV2 to TRBJ2-2; the match to TRBD2 covers 9 bases. With 3 bases clipped from V and 0 bases from J, the junction kept 5 bases outside the gene matches. The CDR3 has 17 amino acids. Germline V CDR1 and CDR2: SNHLY, FYNNEI. CDR3 sequence (DNA): TGTGCCAGCAGTGACTTGCGGGGGGGCCCGAACACCGGGGAGCTGTTTTTT. Translating gives CASSDLRGGPNTGELFF. Full variable domain (missing parts from reference TRBV2 and TRBJ2-2): EPEVTQTPSHQVTQMGQEVILRCVPISNHLYFYWYRQILGQKVEFLVSFYNNEISEKSEIFDDQFSVERPDGSNFTLKIRSTKLEDSAMYFCASSDLRGGPNTGELFFGEGSRLTVL.

The chain uses TRBV4-3 and TRBJ2-5; a weak D match, TRBD2 (6 bases). The V and J ends lost 0 bases and 5 bases respectively, with 10 bases between them. There are 14 residues in the CDR3. Germline CDR1 and CDR2: LGHNA and YSLEER. The DNA of the CDR3 is TGCGCCAGCAGCCAAGACCCCGGAGGGGAGACCCAGTACTTC. It specifies CASSQDPGGETQYF.

The V call is TRBV6-2 or TRBV6-3, the J call TRBJ2-2, with D uncertain. Germline V CDR1 and CDR2: MNHEY, SVGEGT. The germline V and J ends were trimmed by 2 bases and 3 bases, with 7 bases remaining between them. The CDR3 runs 14 residues. CDR3 bases: TGTGCCAGCAGTTACCCTTCGGACACCGGGGAGCTGTTTTTT. Translating it yields CASSYPSDTGELFF.

The V gene is TRBV28, the J gene TRBJ1-5; D is undetermined. V lost 3 bases and J 7 bases, leaving 13 bases between the germline ends. This CDR3 is built from 14 residues. From germline, CDR1 is MDHEN and CDR2 SYDVKM. CDR3 in DNA: TGTGCCAGCAGTTTCTCATTAAGTGGGCAGCCCCAGCATTTT. Amino acids: CASSFSLSGQPQHF. The whole variable domain, filled in from reference TRBV28 and TRBJ1-5, reads DVKVTQSSRYLVKRTGEKVFLECVQDMDHENMFWYRQDPGLGLRLIYFSYDVKMKEKGDIPEGYSVSREKKERFSLILESASTNQTSMYLCASSFSLSGQPQHFGDGTRLSIL.

The V call is TRBV7-2, the J call TRBJ2-2, with 7 bases identical to TRBD1. The CDR3 totals 18 residues. CDR1 is SGHTA, CDR2 FQGNSA, per germline. The V gene end was trimmed by 0 bases and the J gene end by 9 bases; junction bases not matched to a gene: 16. DNA for the CDR3: TGTGCCAGCAGCTTAGCGCAAACAGGGGATTTCCGTATCCGGGAGCTGTTTTTT. As protein: CASSLAQTGDFRIRELFF.

The J gene is TRBJ1-4, the V gene TRBV5-1; 7 bases align to TRBD1. J was trimmed by 8 bases and V by 4 bases; bases with no gene match: 11. In germline, CDR1 is SGHRS, CDR2 YFSETQ. The CDR3 sequence is 15 residues long. CDR3 protein: CASSLLETGHEKLFF. The CDR3 DNA sequence: TGCGCCAGCAGCCTGCTCGAGACAGGGCACGAAAAACTGTTTTTT. Full variable domain (outside the CDR3, taken from reference TRBV5-1 and TRBJ1-4): KAGVTQTPRYLIKTRGQQVTLSCSPISGHRSVSWYQQTPGQGLQFLFEYFSETQRNKGNFPGRFSGRQFSNSRSEMNVSTLELGDSALYLCASSLLETGHEKLFFGSGTQLSVL.

V usage is TRBV3-1 (or the pseudogene TRBV3-2) and J usage is TRBJ1-1; D is perhaps TRBD1 (5 bases). This CDR3 contains 14 residues. Germline assignment: CDR1 LGHDT and CDR2 YNNKEL (reference sequence). Trimming pared 3 bases from V and 8 bases from J, leaving 16 bases between. The CDR3 reads CASSQGGGDPEAFF. The CDR3 bases are TGTGCCAGCAGCCAGGGGGGAGGGGATCCGGAAGCTTTCTTT.

The chain combines TRBV7-3 with TRBJ1-6; 10 nucleotides agree with TRBD1. CDR3 size: 15 residues. Trimming cost V 5 bases and J 9 bases; bases outside gene matches: 7. CDR1 SGHTA and CDR2 FQGTGA come from the germline V gene. CDR3 nucleotide sequence: TGTGCCAGCAGCACCGGGACAGGGGCCTCTTCACCCCTCCACTTT. Translated, it gives CASSTGTGASSPLHF.

The CDR3 sequence: CASSRAGDSVNTEAFF. CDR3 coding DNA: TGTGCCAGCAGCCGGGCTGGGGACAGCGTGAACACTGAAGCTTTCTTT. The rearrangement links TRBV7-9 to TRBJ1-1; 7 bases line up with TRBD1. The germline V gene has CDR1 SEHNR and CDR2 FQNEAQ (reference sequence). Trimming at V came to 5 bases and at J to 0 bases, leaving 9 bases not matched to a gene. This CDR3 contains 16 residues.

J is TRBJ2-7 and V is TRBV27; 9 nucleotides line up with TRBD1. In germline, CDR1 is MNHEY, CDR2 SMNVEV (reference sequence). The CDR3 runs 15 residues. V shed 2 bases and J 1 base; nucleotides not matched to a gene: 3. CDR3 sequence reads: CASSLLTGGSYEQYF. The CDR3 DNA follows: TGTGCCAGCAGTTTACTGACAGGGGGTTCCTACGAGCAGTACTTC.

The chain combines TRBV28 with TRBJ1-2, with 11 bases that match TRBD1. Germline V lookup: CDR1 MDHEN, CDR2 SYDVKM. V dropped 5 bases and J dropped 2; count of bases not matched to a gene: 10. The CDR3 has 17 residues. The CDR3 sequence: CASSPGGRTGGNYGYTF. CDR3 sequence (DNA): TGTGCCAGCAGTCCGGGCGGGAGGACAGGGGGCAACTATGGCTACACCTTC.

V gene TRBV10-3 combines with J gene TRBJ2-1; maybe TRBD2 (5 bases). The V gene lost 2 bases and the J gene lost 5 bases, with 13 bases spanning the gap. CDR3 length: 15 residues. From germline, CDR1 is ENHRY and CDR2 SYGVKD. The CDR3 is CAISEPRELNNEQFF. The CDR3 DNA is TGTGCCATCAGTGAGCCTCGGGAACTAAACAATGAGCAGTTCTTC.

The chain is built from TRBV30 and TRBJ1-6; D perhaps matches TRBD1 (6 bases). Per the germline V gene, CDR1 is GTSNPN and CDR2 is SVGIG (reference sequence). Trimming shortened V by 0 bases and J by 8 bases, and 14 bases separated the two germline ends. The CDR3 extends over 15 amino acids. The CDR3 DNA reads TGTGCCTGGAGTGTACGAAGGGGGTGGGATTCACCCCTCCACTTT. Translated, it gives CAWSVRRGWDSPLHF.

This sequence joins TRBV11-2 and TRBJ1-6; D is uncertain. The V gene's germline CDR1 is SGHAT and CDR2 FQNNGV. This CDR3 has 13 amino acids. Trimming removed 6 bases from V and 7 bases from J, with 10 bases in between. CDR3 sequence: CASRAGRNSPLHF. Here the CDR3 DNA reads TGTGCCAGCAGAGCCGGGAGGAATTCACCCCTCCACTTT.

The rearrangement links TRBV7-9 to TRBJ1-2; perhaps TRBD1 as D (5 bases). This CDR3 has 16 residues. With 5 bases removed from V and 0 bases from J, the gap between germline ends came to 16 bases. In germline, CDR1 is SEHNR, CDR2 FQNEAQ (reference sequence). DNA of the CDR3: TGTGCCAGCAGCACCACGACAGAGTTAGCTAACTATGGCTACACCTTC. Encoded protein: CASSTTTELANYGYTF.

This clone was counted once. The CDR3 nucleotides are TGTGCCAGCAGTTGGCCTGGGGGGTACGAGCAGTACTTC. This translates into CASSWPGGYEQYF. This rearrangement joins TRBV27 to TRBJ2-7; TRBD2 might be the D (6 bases). There are 13 residues in the CDR3. Trimming left V 4 bases short and J 4 bases short, with 11 bases between. Germline V gene lookup returns CDR1 MNHEY and CDR2 SMNVEV (reference sequence).

This chain links TRBV5-4 with TRBJ2-1; D is possibly TRBD1 (5 bases). V dropped 4 bases and J dropped 3 bases, with 14 bases sitting between them. The length of the CDR3 is 15 residues. CDR1 and CDR2 (germline): SGHNT, YYREEE (reference sequence). CDR3 in amino acids: CASSLQGAFYNEQFF. The CDR3 coding sequence is TGTGCCAGCAGCCTCCAGGGTGCGTTCTACAATGAGCAGTTCTTC.

This chain joins TRBV9 and TRBJ1-6; 7 bases align to TRBD1. Germline assignment: CDR1 SGDLS and CDR2 YYNGEE. Trimming at V came to 7 bases and at J to 2 bases, leaving 3 bases not matched to a gene. The CDR3 spans 14 residues. In DNA form, the CDR3 reads TGTGCCAGCGGGACAGCGACCTATAATTCACCCCTCCACTTT. Translating it yields CASGTATYNSPLHF.

The chain joins TRBV6-6 to TRBJ1-1; TRBD1 matches at 9 bases. The CDR3 spans 12 residues. Germline V gene sequence: CDR1 MNHNY, CDR2 SVGAGI (reference sequence). Germline trimming cut 6 bases from V and 8 bases from J; bases unmatched to any gene: 4. The CDR3 region has the DNA TGTGCCAGCAGCCCCGACAGGGGGGAAGCTTTCTTT. As protein: CASSPDRGEAFF.

The CDR3 sequence is CASSLGQINEQFF. In DNA, the CDR3 is TGCGCCAGCAGCTTGGGACAGATAAATGAGCAGTTCTTC. The gene calls are TRBV5-1 and TRBJ2-1; tentative D call: TRBD1 (5 bases). V lost 0 bases and J lost 7, with 8 bases in between. Looked up from germline, CDR1 is SGHRS and CDR2 is YFSETQ. The CDR3 has 13 amino acids.

V is TRBV30 and J is TRBJ1-5; D call uncertain. The germline CDR1 and CDR2 sequences are GTSNPN and SVGIG (reference sequence). Between the trimmed V and J ends, which lost 2 bases and 4 bases, there was a span of 15 bases. The CDR3 spans 15 residues. The CDR3 sequence is CAWSSDVWVNQPQHF. For the CDR3, the DNA is TGTGCCTGGAGTAGTGATGTCTGGGTTAATCAGCCCCAGCATTTT.

This rearrangement joins TRBV5-1 to TRBJ2-1; D unresolved. CDR3 size: 14 residues. CDR1 is SGHRS and CDR2 is YFSETQ in the germline V gene. V was cut by 1 base and J by 1 base, with 6 bases left in between. In DNA form, the CDR3 reads TGCGCCAGCAGCTTGATGGGGTCCTACAATGAGCAGTTCTTC. It yields the protein CASSLMGSYNEQFF.